These T cell receptor beta chains were read from a single sample in a study of blood T cell repertoires in COVID-19. The method was immunoSEQ multiplex PCR; TCRdb's version includes in-frame clones alone and lacks a portion of them. The table has 150,000 or so clones, about 85% seen once. Sequencing input: peripheral blood. The receptors stem from a woman between 65 and 79 years old with acute or convalescent COVID-19. The CDR3 runs from the conserved cysteine through the conserved F or W. D genes are given only for firm matches.

length: 14
D: NA
V: TRBV5-6
CDR3: CASSETGLNQPQHF

length: 12
D: NA
V: TRBV2
CDR3: CASSETGTGYTF

length: 14
D: NA
V: TRBV2
CDR3: CASSWASSNQPQHF

length: 13
D: NA
V: TRBV2
CDR3: CASGGDKNSPLHF

length: 18
D: TRBD2
V: TRBV9
CDR3: CASAGLAGGTGSTDTQYF

length: 14
D: NA
V: TRBV2
CDR3: CASSPTSAPYEQYF

length: 12
D: NA
V: TRBV12-3/TRBV12-4
CDR3: CASSPTLYEQYF

length: 13
D: NA
V: TRBV7-2
CDR3: CASSLGGAGELFF

length: 16
D: TRBD2
V: TRBV19
CDR3: CASTDGTRGGRETQYF

length: 12
D: NA
V: TRBV12-3/TRBV12-4
CDR3: CATGRGLSPLHF

length: 14
D: TRBD1
V: TRBV5-6
CDR3: CASSTWDRDYGYTF

length: 13
D: NA
V: TRBV7-9
CDR3: CASSFGQGYGYTF

length: 16
D: TRBD1
V: TRBV7-6
CDR3: CASSQQGASSTDTQYF

length: 13
D: NA
V: TRBV19
CDR3: CASRGAPFYGYTF

length: 14
D: TRBD1
V: TRBV28
CDR3: CASSSGTDNYGYTF

length: 17
D: TRBD1
V: TRBV7-8
CDR3: CASSPAWSEQGAEGYTF

length: 13
D: NA
V: TRBV5-1
CDR3: CASSFRMNTEAFF

length: 17
D: NA
V: TRBV5-1
CDR3: CASSPDDGAKKDTEAFF

length: 16
D: NA
V: TRBV23-1
CDR3: CASSDLLTGNNSPLHF

length: 18
D: NA
V: TRBV14
CDR3: CASSHRQAGQGVKDEQFF

length: 15
D: NA
V: TRBV7-7
CDR3: CASSPRPVSFEKLFF

length: 17
D: TRBD2
V: TRBV4-2
CDR3: CASSQGARLAGGNEQFF

length: 13
D: TRBD1
V: TRBV30
CDR3: CAWSVGQGLVRTF

length: 14
D: NA
V: TRBV21-1
CDR3: CAGSLGGPSNGYTF

length: 17
D: NA
V: TRBV11-2
CDR3: CASSLKVWGQVQETQYF

length: 15
D: TRBD1
V: TRBV4-1
CDR3: CASSDRTGMDQPQHF

length: 15
D: TRBD1
V: TRBV5-1
CDR3: CASSWGDREIVTQYF

length: 13
D: NA
V: TRBV2
CDR3: CASSRGNTGELFF

length: 15
D: TRBD2
V: TRBV7-8
CDR3: CASSQTSANTGELFF

length: 15
D: TRBD1
V: TRBV7-2
CDR3: CASSLQTGGGNTIYF

length: 14
D: NA
V: TRBV5-8
CDR3: CASSVRVSNEKLFF

length: 17
D: TRBD1
V: TRBV15
CDR3: CATSRTQPDRGRYGYTF

length: 13
D: NA
V: TRBV28
CDR3: CASSIGTPKGYTF

length: 15
D: TRBD1
V: TRBV3-1/TRBV3-2
CDR3: CASSPGTGSYNEQFF

length: 10
D: NA
V: TRBV20-1
CDR3: CSAPSNGYTF

length: 14
D: TRBD1
V: TRBV24-1
CDR3: CATSDRDSGRPQHF

length: 15
D: TRBD1
V: TRBV5-8
CDR3: CASSFQGATNEKLFF

length: 15
D: NA
V: TRBV6-1
CDR3: CASSDGGAGANVLTF

length: 17
D: NA
V: TRBV6-2/TRBV6-3
CDR3: CASSTGQPLSGANVLTF

length: 17
D: NA
V: TRBV30
CDR3: CAWSVGRTSSGANVLTF